This T cell receptor (beta chain) was sequenced for a study of blood T cell repertoires in COVID-19 (dated by TCRdb to 2018 to 2021). For the study in its entirety: Samples covering the acute and convalescent phases of COVID-19 were provided by collaborators in the United States, Italy and Spain. Where available, HLA class I and class II types were obtained from metadata supplied by the sample provider rather than from assay-based typing. Nearly every sample came with metadata listing a de-identified subject ID, COVID-19 status, age in years and sex. The dataset comprised deeply sampled blood TCRbeta repertoires from subjects exposed to, actively infected with, or recovered from COVID-19. The repertoires were made available in a free public database intended to serve as a resource for research on the immune response to SARS-CoV-2. The prospective study material was composed of cDNA or gDNA derived from T cells, B-cell-depleted T cells, or PBMCs. Samples were obtained from the ongoing ImmuneRACE study (first 160 participants) and from 1,254 subjects provided by 6 global collaborators.

TCRbeta CDR3 regions were amplified from genomic DNA by means of the immunoSEQ Assay, a bias-controlled multiplex PCR. The paper's data handling went like this. The number of nucleated cells in each sample was estimated from the amplification of reference gene primers within the assay. To quantify the absolute abundance of each unique TCRbeta CDR3 rearrangement, sequence reads were collapsed and filtered. Productive Simpson clonality was computed per sample as the square root of Simpson's diversity index over productive rearrangements. This immuneACCESS table, as held by TCRdb, lists in-frame sequences with V and J called but not all clones. Of the missing ones, under half trace to an unresolved V gene in checked studies; the others have no known cause. The DNA was the basis for D and trimming; V, J and clone size are from that table. A total of a few hundred thousand clones appear in this sample, 80% to 85% of them only once. About 4.9% of the sample lies in the top ten.

Notes on this clone: No antigen is known for it. One base away there is no much larger clone; base qualities are not given.

The CDR3 measures 13 amino acids from cysteine to phenylalanine. Just the 39-base CDR3 DNA is kept, in frame starting at base 1. V lost 3 bases and J lost 8 bases; the stretch between them is 13 bases long. From the germline V gene, CDR1 is SGHAT and CDR2 is FQNNGV. Findings and caveats that apply to the study as a whole: The quantity of clinical and demographic metadata differed by source and by participant and was supplied without curation.

Participants in the prospective study were aged roughly 18 to 100 years, lived in about two dozen United States geographic areas, and enrolled through a virtual design. To assign participants to cohorts, the prospective study relied on clinical history that participants themselves reported in a screening survey and a study questionnaire. Recovered participants in ImmuneRACE Cohort 3 were defined by two consecutive negative NP/OP PCR tests, clearance by a healthcare professional, or resolution of symptoms. Each participant in the prospective study had whole blood, serum and a nasopharyngeal or oropharyngeal swab collected by mobile phlebotomists. Over a roughly 2-month period, participants in the prospective study had the option of providing additional blood draws and questionnaires. Blood samples from the prospective study were shipped frozen or at room temperature prior to DNA extraction.

Input material: PBMCs or T cells enriched from blood (not recorded which). This receptor chain uses TRBV11-2 and TRBJ1-2; the D region possibly corresponds to TRBD1 (6 bases align). The receptor's source is a woman between 50 and 59 years old who had recovered from COVID-19. The bases are TGTGCCAGCAGCTTTCAGGGGTCGAGGGGCTACACCTTC. Its translation is CASSFQGSRGYTF.